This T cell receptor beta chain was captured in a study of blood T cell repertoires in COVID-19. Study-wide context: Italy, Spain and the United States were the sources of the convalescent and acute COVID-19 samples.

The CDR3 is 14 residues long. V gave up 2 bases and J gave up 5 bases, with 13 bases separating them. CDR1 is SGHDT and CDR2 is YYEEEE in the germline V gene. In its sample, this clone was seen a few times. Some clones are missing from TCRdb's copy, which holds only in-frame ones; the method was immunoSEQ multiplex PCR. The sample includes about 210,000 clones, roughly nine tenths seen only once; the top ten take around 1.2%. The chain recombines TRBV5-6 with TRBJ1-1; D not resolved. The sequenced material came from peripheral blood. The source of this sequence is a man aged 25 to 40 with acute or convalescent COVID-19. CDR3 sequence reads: CASSFSGVGTEAFF. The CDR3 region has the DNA TGTGCCAGCAGCTTCTCCGGGGTCGGAACTGAAGCTTTCTTT.